Below are 23 T cell receptor beta chains sequenced from a single sample in a study of T cells in localized non-small cell lung cancer. Here immunoSEQ multiplex PCR was the method, and the copy in TCRdb shows in-frame clones only, minus some. This table holds 20,000 to 30,000 clones, approximately 90% found once. Specimen: peripheral blood, collected before any cancer treatment. These receptors originate from a woman between 35 and 70 years old with stage I lung adenocarcinoma.

This chain joins TRBV7-9 and TRBJ2-1; 7 bases agree with TRBD2. The CDR3 loop spans 16 amino acids. CDR1 and CDR2 (germline): SEHNR, FQNEAQ (reference sequence). J lost 7 bases, V lost 5 bases, and 14 bases had no gene match. In DNA, the CDR3 is TGTGCCAGCAGCCCCACAGCCGGAGCGGGGAAAAATGAGCAGTTCTTC. Its translation is CASSPTAGAGKNEQFF.

The rearrangement uses TRBV5-4 and TRBJ2-6; tentatively, D is TRBD1 (6 bases). V was shortened by 0 bases and J by 0 bases, with 10 bases between the two germline ends. This CDR3 comprises 17 residues. CDR1 and CDR2 from the germline V gene are SGHNT and YYREEE (reference sequence). CDR3 residues: CASSLGQASSGANVLTF. As DNA, the CDR3 is TGTGCCAGCAGCTTGGGACAGGCGTCCTCTGGGGCCAACGTCCTGACTTTC.

The chain employs TRBV12-2 and TRBJ1-5; TRBD1, the table's D call, lacks a check against the DNA. TRBV12-2 is noted as a pseudogene. This CDR3 comprises 16 residues. In nucleotides, the CDR3 is TGTGCAAGTCGCTTAAAGGAACAGGGAAAAGGACAGCCCCAGCATTTT. Its translation is CASRLKEQGKGQPQHF.

In DNA form, the CDR3 reads TGTGCCAGTAGTGCGTGGGGGGCAGAAGAAAAACTGTTTTTT. This encodes CASSAWGAEEKLFF. V and J are TRBV19 and TRBJ1-4; tentatively, D is TRBD1 (6 bases). Per germline, CDR1 LNHDA and CDR2 SQIVND (reference sequence). Trimming removed 5 bases at V and 8 bases at J, with 15 bases between. This CDR3 is 14 amino acids long.

This sequence joins TRBV27 and TRBJ1-4, with TRBD1 identical over 7 bases. The trim removed 6 bases at V and 0 bases at J, leaving 1 base unmatched. This CDR3 has 14 amino acids. The V gene's germline CDR1 is MNHEY and CDR2 SMNVEV (reference sequence). CDR3 amino acids: CASRGTATNEKLFF. CDR3 sequence (DNA): TGTGCCAGCAGGGGGACAGCAACTAATGAAAAACTGTTTTTT.

The J gene is TRBJ2-7, the V gene TRBV5-1; 10 bases match TRBD1. Germline CDR1 SGHRS, CDR2 YFSETQ. V lost 4 bases, J lost 6 bases, and 10 bases stayed unmatched. The CDR3 length is 15 residues. Here the CDR3 reads CASSLGTGDYSEQYF. DNA of the CDR3: TGCGCCAGCAGCCTTGGGACAGGGGATTATTCCGAGCAGTACTTC.

V and J are TRBV10-3 and TRBJ1-2; 9 bases fit TRBD1. Losses at the gene ends were 6 bases for V and 7 bases for J; bases not matched to a gene: 6. Germline loops: CDR1 ENHRY, CDR2 SYGVKD. The CDR3 sequence is 13 residues long. CDR3 in amino acids: CAIRGTGRGGYTF. In nucleotides, the CDR3 is TGTGCCATCAGGGGGACAGGGCGCGGTGGCTACACCTTC.

The V call is TRBV6-5, the J call TRBJ2-7, with 7 bases aligning to TRBD2. With 0 bases clipped from V and 6 bases from J, the junction kept 2 bases outside the gene matches. The CDR3 extends over 13 amino acids. CDR1 MNHEY and CDR2 SVGAGI come from the germline V gene. The CDR3 loop is CASSYSGGIEQYF. DNA for the CDR3: TGTGCCAGCAGTTACTCGGGAGGGATCGAGCAGTACTTC.

V gene TRBV28 combines with J gene TRBJ2-5, with D unresolved. Between the trimmed V and J ends, which lost 4 bases and 2 bases, there was a span of 5 bases. The CDR3 covers 12 residues. CDR1 and CDR2 (germline): MDHEN, SYDVKM. CDR3 sequence (DNA): TGTGCCAGCAGTTCAGATCAAGAGACCCAGTACTTC. Translation: CASSSDQETQYF.

The V and J genes are TRBV7-2 and TRBJ2-7; TRBD2 matches at 13 bases. CDR1 and CDR2 (germline): SGHTA, FQGNSA. With V trimmed by 3 bases and J by 4 bases, 12 bases remained unmatched. This CDR3 has 18 residues. The CDR3 nucleotides read TGTGCCAGCAGCTTGGCAGGCGGGACTAGCGGGATCAGTTACGAGCAGTACTTC. Protein sequence: CASSLAGGTSGISYEQYF.

This chain joins TRBV4-1 and TRBJ2-5; 8 positions match TRBD2. Germline CDR1 is MGHRA and CDR2 is YSYEKL. This CDR3 contains 18 residues. V gave up 1 base and J gave up 7 bases; unmatched junction bases: 17. Written as DNA, the CDR3 is TGCGCCAGCAGCCAAGTATGGGCTAGCGGGCCCGGTTTGTGGACCCAGTACTTC. Translated: CASSQVWASGPGLWTQYF.

The chain links TRBV19 to TRBJ2-1; 7 nucleotides align to TRBD1. CDR1 is LNHDA and CDR2 is SQIVND in the germline V gene (reference sequence). Losses at the gene ends were 5 bases for V and 5 bases for J; bases not matched to a gene: 9. This CDR3 comprises 15 residues. The CDR3 loop is CASSPDRVGDNEQFF. Written as DNA, the CDR3 is TGTGCCAGTAGTCCAGACAGGGTGGGGGACAATGAGCAGTTCTTC.

This chain uses TRBV13 with TRBJ2-6; 14 positions agree with TRBD2. The CDR3 covers 20 residues. Germline assignment: CDR1 PRHDT and CDR2 FYEKMQ (reference sequence). The ends lost 5 bases at V and 2 bases at J; junction bases unmatched: 11. In nucleotides, the CDR3 is TGTGCCAGCAGCGGCGGGACTAGCGGGAGTTATTCCACTGGGGCCAACGTCCTGACTTTC. Its protein product is CASSGGTSGSYSTGANVLTF.

This clone was counted a few times. This chain joins TRBV18 and TRBJ2-7; tentative D call: TRBD2 (6 bases). This CDR3 spans 14 amino acids. The V gene's germline CDR1 is KGHSH and CDR2 LQKENI. V was trimmed by 3 bases and J by 2 bases, leaving 11 bases between them. The CDR3 here is CASSPSGFTYEQYF. In DNA, the CDR3 is TGTGCCAGCTCACCCAGCGGGTTTACCTACGAGCAGTACTTC.

The rearrangement links TRBV19 to TRBJ1-5; no definite D call. Trimming removed 5 bases from V and 7 bases from J, with 21 bases in between. There are 16 residues in the CDR3. Germline CDR1 reads LNHDA; CDR2 reads SQIVND (reference sequence). In DNA, the CDR3 is TGTGCCAGTAGTCCGCCCCCTTCTTTCATAGGGCAGCCCCAGCATTTT. This codes for CASSPPPSFIGQPQHF.

The chain is built from TRBV19 and TRBJ2-5; 12 positions match TRBD2. The CDR3 is made up of 16 amino acids. From germline, CDR1 is LNHDA and CDR2 SQIVND (reference sequence). V was clipped by 8 bases and J by 4 bases; unmatched bases: 11. CDR3 protein: CASRPTGTSGSETQYF. In nucleotides, the CDR3 is TGTGCCAGTCGACCAACCGGGACTAGCGGGTCAGAGACCCAGTACTTC.

The V and J genes are TRBV7-2 and TRBJ2-1; D tentatively fits TRBD1 or TRBD2 (5 bases each). The CDR3 has 15 residues. Trimming pared 0 bases from V and 4 bases from J, leaving 10 bases between. CDR1 is SGHTA and CDR2 is FQGNSA in the germline V gene. The chain's CDR3 is CASSLAADIYNEQFF. The CDR3 nucleotides are TGTGCCAGCAGCTTAGCAGCGGACATATACAATGAGCAGTTCTTC.

This clone has a single count. The chain carries TRBV28 and TRBJ1-2, with 10 nucleotides matching TRBD1. The germline gives CDR1 MDHEN, CDR2 SYDVKM. The CDR3 has 17 residues. With 4 bases clipped from V and 5 bases from J, the junction kept 13 bases outside the gene matches. The CDR3 here is CASSYLDATGGVYGYTF. CDR3 DNA sequence: TGTGCCAGCAGTTACTTAGATGCGACAGGGGGCGTGTATGGCTACACCTTC.

The chain links TRBV19 to TRBJ2-2; D ambiguous. CDR1 LNHDA and CDR2 SQIVND come from the germline V gene (reference sequence). The CDR3 is 14 amino acids. Trimming shortened V by 9 bases and J by 2 bases, and 13 bases separated the two germline ends. In nucleotides, the CDR3 is TGTGCCAGCAGTGATGATGGTAACACCGGGGAGCTGTTTTTT. It is translated as CASSDDGNTGELFF.

The DNA for the CDR3 is TGCGCCAGCAGCTTTCAGGGGGCAGGTAGAGATACGCAGTATTTT. Amino acids: CASSFQGAGRDTQYF. The chain links TRBV5-1 to TRBJ2-3; TRBD1 agrees at 8 bases. This CDR3 has 15 residues. Trimming at V came to 2 bases and at J to 5 bases, leaving 7 bases not matched to a gene. Germline CDR1 is SGHRS and CDR2 is YFSETQ.

This clone came up once. V is TRBV18 and J is TRBJ2-7; unclear D gene. V lost 3 bases and J 2 bases, leaving 14 bases between the germline ends. This CDR3 spans 15 amino acids. CDR1 and CDR2 from the germline V gene are KGHSH and LQKENI. The CDR3 reads CASSPGSTPPYEQYF. CDR3 coding DNA: TGTGCCAGCTCACCCGGCAGTACCCCCCCCTACGAGCAGTACTTC.

The gene calls are TRBV28 and TRBJ1-2, with D unresolved. V dropped 6 bases and J dropped 8 bases, with 10 bases sitting between them. Germline CDR1 and CDR2: MDHEN and SYDVKM. The CDR3 runs to 11 residues. CDR3 in amino acids: CASSSPVGYTF. CDR3 in DNA: TGTGCCAGCAGCTCCCCGGTAGGCTACACCTTC.

With regard to this clone: One junction end does not reproduce the germline sequence, and a read error may be involved. V and J are TRBV28 and TRBJ2-5; 7 bases are a match to TRBD2. In germline, CDR1 is MDHEN, CDR2 SYDVKM. The CDR3 runs 16 residues. CDR3 sequence (DNA): TGTGCCAGCAGTTTAAGCTTTGGATCAGGGCGGGAGACCCGGTACTTC. Protein product: CASSLSFGSGRETRYF.